This entry is about one T cell receptor beta chain. TCRdb's table, derived via immunoSEQ multiplex PCR, lists solely in-frame clones and lacks some. The table has approximately 68,000 clones, about 97% seen once. These data come from a study of technical replicates of blood from four donors. This CDR3 is built from 16 residues. V was shortened by 1 base and J by 6 bases, with 16 bases between the two germline ends. The germline gives CDR1 SGHVS, CDR2 FNYEAQ. The clonotype was recovered from a human donor in good health. Sequencing was done on a sample of T cells isolated from PBMCs. The chain links TRBV7-6 to TRBJ2-1; possibly TRBD1 for D (5 bases). In DNA form, the CDR3 reads TGTGCCAGCAGCTTAGGCTATACTCAGGGCGTCAATGAGCAGTTCTTC. Translated, it gives CASSLGYTQGVNEQFF.